The 21 T cell receptor beta chains below come from one sample, sequenced in a study of blood T cell repertoires in COVID-19 (dated by TCRdb to 2019 to 2021). Library preparation used the immunoSEQ multiplex PCR assay. TCRdb obtained this table from immuneACCESS and retained in-frame rearrangements with V and J assigned. These tables miss some clones; where compared with another copy, unresolved V genes account for less than half of the shortfall, and the remainder is unexplained. The sample table lists around 190,000 clones, roughly 90% of them with a count of one. The ten biggest clones cover more than 20% of the sample. Sequencing input: peripheral blood. The receptors were gathered from a man between 65 and 85 years old with active or convalescent COVID-19.

V is TRBV29-1 and J is TRBJ1-6, with 10 bases that match TRBD1. Germline V gives CDR1 SQVTM, CDR2 ANQGSEA. This CDR3 region has 16 residues. V trimming: 4 bases; J trimming: 8 bases; junction bases outside the gene matches: 11. The CDR3 DNA follows: TGCAGCGTTGCGCTAAGCGCAGGGACAGGGGATTCACCCCTCCACTTT. Its protein product is CSVALSAGTGDSPLHF.

As for this clone: The junction differs from germline at one of its ends, possibly a read error. The chain couples TRBV19 to TRBJ2-7; D perhaps matches TRBD2 (5 bases). CDR3 length: 12 residues. Per the germline V gene, CDR1 is LNHDA and CDR2 is SQIVND (reference sequence). In DNA form, the CDR3 reads TGTGCCAGCAGTAACCGGGGCTACGAGCAGTACTTC. As protein: CASSNRGYEQYF.

CDR3 nucleotide sequence: TGTGCCAGCAGCGCCCAGACAGGGGTAGGAGGCTACACCTTC. Translation: CASSAQTGVGGYTF. The V and J genes are TRBV7-2 and TRBJ1-2; 8 nucleotides align to TRBD1. V was clipped by 5 bases and J by 8 bases; unmatched bases: 10. The CDR3 runs to 14 residues. Germline V gene data show CDR1 as SGHTA and CDR2 as FQGNSA.

The V call is TRBV2, the J call TRBJ1-1, with 7 nucleotides matching TRBD1. The CDR3 consists of 12 residues. V shed 10 bases, J shed 8 bases, and the junction held 10 bases outside the gene matches. Germline loops: CDR1 SNHLY, CDR2 FYNNEI. This chain's CDR3 is CATTGVSGEAFF. In DNA form, the CDR3 reads TGTGCCACCACAGGGGTGAGTGGAGAAGCTTTCTTT.

The V gene is TRBV28, the J gene TRBJ1-1; TRBD1 matches 7 bases. Looked up from germline, CDR1 is MDHEN and CDR2 is SYDVKM. This CDR3 region has 14 residues. The trim removed 5 bases at V and 10 bases at J, leaving 13 bases unmatched. CDR3 sequence reads: CASSPHGRGRRAFF. The CDR3 coding sequence is TGTGCCAGCAGTCCCCACGGGAGGGGGCGCAGAGCTTTCTTT.

Only a few counts were recorded for this clone. The genes are TRBV24-1 and TRBJ1-5; D perhaps matches TRBD1 (6 bases). V shed 4 bases and J shed 4 bases, with 16 bases lying between them. The CDR3 is made up of 16 amino acids. The germline V gene has CDR1 KGHDR and CDR2 SFDVKD. The CDR3 spells CATSEGAAGGNQPQHF. In DNA form, the CDR3 reads TGTGCCACCAGTGAGGGGGCCGCGGGCGGGAATCAGCCCCAGCATTTT.

This clone was seen a single time. The J gene is TRBJ2-4, the V gene TRBV30; D is undetermined. The CDR3 has 15 amino acids. The V and J ends lost 0 bases and 0 bases respectively, with 9 bases between them. Germline CDR1 reads GTSNPN; CDR2 reads SVGIG (reference sequence). CDR3 loop: CAWSVTFLAKNIQYF. CDR3 nucleotide sequence: TGTGCCTGGAGTGTTACTTTTCTAGCCAAAAACATTCAGTACTTC.

The chain carries TRBV7-2 and TRBJ1-5, with D perhaps TRBD1 (6 bases). This CDR3 is built from 16 residues. Germline CDR1 SGHTA, CDR2 FQGNSA. V was clipped by 1 base and J by 1 base, with 11 bases between them. This CDR3 is CASSLGFDRSNQPQHF. The CDR3 bases are TGTGCCAGCAGCTTAGGTTTTGACAGGAGCAATCAGCCCCAGCATTTT.

The chain is built from TRBV19 and TRBJ2-2, with 8 nucleotides matching TRBD1. With 4 bases clipped from V and 0 bases from J, the junction kept 4 bases outside the gene matches. CDR3 length: 16 residues. The germline gives CDR1 LNHDA, CDR2 SQIVND (reference sequence). CDR3 region: CASSTGQDSNTGELFF. DNA for the CDR3: TGTGCCAGTAGTACGGGACAGGATTCGAACACCGGGGAGCTGTTTTTT. Complete variable domain (other parts from reference TRBV19 and TRBJ2-2): DGGITQSPKYLFRKEGQNVTLSCEQNLNHDAMYWYRQDPGQGLRLIYYSQIVNDFQKGDIAEGYSVSREKKESFPLTVTSAQKNPTAFYLCASSTGQDSNTGELFFGEGSRLTVL.

V is TRBV6-1 and J is TRBJ1-5; 7 bases line up with TRBD1. CDR3 length: 16 residues. V shed 1 base, J shed 8 bases, and the junction held 11 bases outside the gene matches. CDR1 and CDR2 from the germline V gene are MNHNS and SASEGT. This CDR3 is CASSEGGTAYGKPQHF. DNA for the CDR3: TGTGCCAGCAGTGAAGGTGGGACAGCTTATGGTAAGCCCCAGCATTTT.

The rearrangement uses TRBV2 and TRBJ2-7; no clear D gene. There are 13 residues in the CDR3. CDR1 SNHLY and CDR2 FYNNEI come from the germline V gene. V shed 5 bases and J shed 2 bases, with 10 bases lying between them. The chain's CDR3 is CASSSSFTYEQYF. CDR3 in DNA: TGTGCCAGCAGTTCGAGCTTTACCTACGAGCAGTACTTC.

V is TRBV29-1 and J is TRBJ1-1, with 7 bases aligning to TRBD1. The CDR3 consists of 13 residues. Germline assignment: CDR1 SQVTM and CDR2 ANQGSEA. Trimming cost V 6 bases and J 6 bases; bases outside gene matches: 10. CDR3 protein: CSVGSTGRSEAFF. CDR3 nucleotide sequence: TGCAGCGTGGGTTCGACAGGGCGATCTGAAGCTTTCTTT.

Points on this clone: In the same sample, other DNA sequences code for this CDR3. The chain joins TRBV5-1 to TRBJ2-5; TRBD2 matches at 10 bases. This CDR3 has 16 amino acids. V lost 4 bases, J lost 0 bases, and 6 bases stayed unmatched. The V gene's germline CDR1 is SGHRS and CDR2 YFSETQ. The CDR3: CASSLGLAAYQETQYF. CDR3 DNA sequence: TGCGCCAGCAGCCTCGGACTAGCGGCGTACCAAGAGACCCAGTACTTC.

The chain combines TRBV3-1 (or the pseudogene TRBV3-2) with TRBJ1-3; D call uncertain. CDR3 length equals 15 residues. The germline V gene encodes CDR1 LGHDT and CDR2 YNNKEL (reference sequence). V gave up 4 bases and J gave up 1 base, with 11 bases separating them. The CDR3 loop reads CASSLPAGSGNTIYF. In DNA, the CDR3 is TGTGCCAGCAGCCTACCCGCGGGGTCTGGAAACACCATATATTTT.

The J gene is TRBJ2-2, the V gene TRBV23-1, with TRBD1 matching 7 bases. TRBV23-1 is marked as an open reading frame, function uncertain. V gave up 6 bases and J gave up 5 bases; unmatched junction bases: 15. The CDR3 length is 17 residues. CDR3 region: CASSPITGVEWTGELFF. CDR3 sequence (DNA): TGCGCCAGCAGCCCTATCACAGGGGTTGAATGGACCGGGGAGCTGTTTTTT.

This chain uses TRBV28 with TRBJ1-4; TRBD1 matches at 10 bases. Germline lookup yields CDR1 MDHEN and CDR2 SYDVKM. The trim removed 4 bases at V and 1 base at J, leaving 3 bases unmatched. The length of the CDR3 is 16 residues. The CDR3 here is CASSSGTGVTNEKLFF. The CDR3 bases are TGTGCCAGCAGTTCCGGGACAGGGGTAACTAATGAAAAACTGTTTTTT.

This clone was observed at least ten times. The V gene is TRBV30, the J gene TRBJ1-2; D is ambiguous. V lost 2 bases and J 8 bases, leaving 12 bases between the germline ends. The CDR3 totals 12 residues. Germline CDR1 reads GTSNPN; CDR2 reads SVGIG (reference sequence). This CDR3 is CAWSLDEGGYTF. The CDR3 coding sequence is TGTGCCTGGAGTCTAGACGAAGGAGGCTACACCTTC.

J is TRBJ2-3 and V is TRBV3-1 (or the pseudogene TRBV3-2); 7 bases line up with TRBD1. This CDR3 spans 14 amino acids. V lost 6 bases, J lost 4 bases, and 7 bases stayed unmatched. CDR1 LGHDT and CDR2 YNNKEL come from the germline V gene (reference sequence). Here the CDR3 reads CASRGRGSADTQYF. In DNA form, the CDR3 reads TGTGCCAGCAGGGGCAGGGGGAGTGCAGATACGCAGTATTTT.

The chain recombines TRBV5-4 with TRBJ2-2; 9 bases line up with TRBD2. The V segment lost 5 bases and the J segment 2 bases; nucleotides outside the gene matches: 4. CDR1 and CDR2 from the germline V gene are SGHNT and YYREEE (reference sequence). The CDR3 extends over 15 amino acids. The CDR3 protein is CASSRLAENTGELFF. CDR3 DNA sequence: TGTGCCAGCAGTCGACTAGCGGAAAACACCGGGGAGCTGTTTTTT.

V is TRBV7-3 and J is TRBJ2-3; tentative D call: TRBD2 (5 bases). Looked up from germline, CDR1 is SGHTA and CDR2 is FQGTGA. Trimming removed 2 bases at V and 0 bases at J, with 9 bases between. This CDR3 has 15 residues. The CDR3 reads CASSLVASSTDTQYF. The DNA for the CDR3 is TGTGCCAGCAGCTTAGTAGCGTCAAGCACAGATACGCAGTATTTT.

Written as DNA, the CDR3 is TGTGCCAGCAGCTTTTGGGACACGAACCAAGAGACCCAGTACTTC. Its translation: CASSFWDTNQETQYF. The J gene is TRBJ2-5, the V gene TRBV11-2, with TRBD1 as a possible D gene (6 bases). CDR1 and CDR2 (germline): SGHAT, FQNNGV. V was pared by 3 bases and J by 0 bases, with 11 bases between. This CDR3 comprises 15 residues. Complete variable domain (other parts from reference TRBV11-2 and TRBJ2-5): EAGVAQSPRYKIIEKRQSVAFWCNPISGHATLYWYQQILGQGPKLLIQFQNNGVVDDSQLPKDRFSAERLKGVDSTLKIQPAKLEDSAVYLCASSFWDTNQETQYFGPGTRLLVL.